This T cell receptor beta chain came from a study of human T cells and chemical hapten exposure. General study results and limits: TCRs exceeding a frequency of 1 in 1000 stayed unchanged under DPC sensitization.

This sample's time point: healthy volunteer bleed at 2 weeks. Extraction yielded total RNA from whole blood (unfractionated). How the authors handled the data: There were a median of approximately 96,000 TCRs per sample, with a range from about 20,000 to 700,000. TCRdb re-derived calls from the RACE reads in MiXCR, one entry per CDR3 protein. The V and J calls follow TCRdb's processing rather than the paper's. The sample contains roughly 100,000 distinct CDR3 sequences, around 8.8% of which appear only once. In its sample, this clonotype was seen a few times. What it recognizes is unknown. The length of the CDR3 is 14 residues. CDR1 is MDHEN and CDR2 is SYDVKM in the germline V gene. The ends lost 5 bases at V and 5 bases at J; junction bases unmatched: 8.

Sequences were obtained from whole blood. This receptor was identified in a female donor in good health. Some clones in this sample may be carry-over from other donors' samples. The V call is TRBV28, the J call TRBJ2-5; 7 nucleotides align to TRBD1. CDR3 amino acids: CASSRRTGVETQYF. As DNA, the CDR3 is TGTGCCAGCAGTCGCCGTACAGGGGTTGAGACCCAGTACTTC.